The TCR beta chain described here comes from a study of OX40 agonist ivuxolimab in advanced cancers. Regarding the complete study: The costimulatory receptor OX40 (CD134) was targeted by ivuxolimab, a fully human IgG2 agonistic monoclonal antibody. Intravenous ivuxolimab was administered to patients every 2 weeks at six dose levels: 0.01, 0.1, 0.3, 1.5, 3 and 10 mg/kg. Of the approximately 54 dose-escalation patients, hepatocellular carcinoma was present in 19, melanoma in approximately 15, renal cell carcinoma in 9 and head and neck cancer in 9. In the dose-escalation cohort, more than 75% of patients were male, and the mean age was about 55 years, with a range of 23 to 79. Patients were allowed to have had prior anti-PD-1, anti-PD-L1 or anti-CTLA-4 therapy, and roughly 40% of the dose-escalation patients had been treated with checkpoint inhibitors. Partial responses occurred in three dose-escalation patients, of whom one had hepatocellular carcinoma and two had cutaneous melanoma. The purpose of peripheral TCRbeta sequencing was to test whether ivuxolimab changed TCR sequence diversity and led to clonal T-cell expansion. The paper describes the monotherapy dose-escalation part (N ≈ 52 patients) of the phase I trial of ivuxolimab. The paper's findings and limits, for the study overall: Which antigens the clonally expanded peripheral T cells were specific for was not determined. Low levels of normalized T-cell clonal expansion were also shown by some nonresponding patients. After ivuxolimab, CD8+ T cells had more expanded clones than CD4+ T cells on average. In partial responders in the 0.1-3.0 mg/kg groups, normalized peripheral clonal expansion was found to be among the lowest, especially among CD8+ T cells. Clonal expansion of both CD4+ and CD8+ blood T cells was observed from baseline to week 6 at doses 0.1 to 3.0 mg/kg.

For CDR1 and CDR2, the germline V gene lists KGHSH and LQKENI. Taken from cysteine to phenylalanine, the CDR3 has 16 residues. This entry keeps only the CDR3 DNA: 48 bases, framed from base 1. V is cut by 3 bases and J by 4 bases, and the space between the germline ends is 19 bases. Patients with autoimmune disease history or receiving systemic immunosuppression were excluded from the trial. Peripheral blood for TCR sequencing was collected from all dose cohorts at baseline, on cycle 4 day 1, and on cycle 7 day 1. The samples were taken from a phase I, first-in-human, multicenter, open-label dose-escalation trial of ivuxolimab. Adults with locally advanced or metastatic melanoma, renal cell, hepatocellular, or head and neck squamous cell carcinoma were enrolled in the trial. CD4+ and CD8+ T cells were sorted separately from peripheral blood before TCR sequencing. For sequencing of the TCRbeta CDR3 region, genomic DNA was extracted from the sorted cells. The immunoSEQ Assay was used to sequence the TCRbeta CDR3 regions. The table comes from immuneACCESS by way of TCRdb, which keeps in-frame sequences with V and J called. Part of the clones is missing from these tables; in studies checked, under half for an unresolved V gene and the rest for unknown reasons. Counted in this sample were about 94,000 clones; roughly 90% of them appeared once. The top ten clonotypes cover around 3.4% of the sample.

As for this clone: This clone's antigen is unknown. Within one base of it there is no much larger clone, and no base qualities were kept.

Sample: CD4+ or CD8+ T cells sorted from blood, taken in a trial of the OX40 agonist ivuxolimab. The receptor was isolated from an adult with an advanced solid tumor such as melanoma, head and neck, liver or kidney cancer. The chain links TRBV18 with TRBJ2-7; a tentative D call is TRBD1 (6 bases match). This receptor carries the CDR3 CASSPSPGHHPYEQYF. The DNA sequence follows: TGTGCCAGCTCACCGTCCCCGGGACACCACCCGTACGAGCAGTACTTC. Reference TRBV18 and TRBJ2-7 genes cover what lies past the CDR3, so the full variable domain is NAGVMQNPRHLVRRRGQEARLRCSPMKGHSHVYWYRQLPEEGLKFMVYLQKENIIDESGMPKERFSAEFPKEGPSILRIQQVVRGDSAAYFCASSPSPGHHPYEQYFGPGTRLTVT.